The entry below describes one TCR beta chain. No DNA is given; TCRdb re-called the 5' RACE reads and lists each CDR3 protein once. Here the sample table reports 500,000 to 700,000 distinct CDR3 sequences. This sample was included in a study of T cells expressing NK-cell markers. This CDR3 comprises 14 residues. CDR1 MNHNS and CDR2 SASEGT come from the germline V gene. The TCR was taken from a man younger than 35 in good health. The specimen was blood T cells: a sorted CD56 or NKG2C T cell subset, CD4+ or CD8+ T cells, or bulk PBMC T cells (not recorded which). This sequence joins TRBV6-1 and TRBJ1-5. CDR3 sequence: CASSALGSNQPQHF.